This T cell receptor beta chain appears in the sequencing data of a study of T cells in Graves' hyperthyroidism and ophthalmopathy. TCR beta CDR3 sequences were amplified from RNA transcripts. Initially, a first-round RT-PCR of the TCR CDR3 employed the HTBI primer set. TCRdb called the multiplex PCR reads again in MiXCR, with one record for every CDR3 protein. Of roughly 500,000 distinct CDR3 sequences in the sample, around 46% were seen once. Between the trimmed V and J ends, which lost 5 bases and 5 bases, there was a span of 19 bases. Germline CDR1 reads LNHDA; CDR2 reads SQIVND (reference sequence). CDR3 length: 16 amino acids. In this sample, this clonotype turned up many times.

This chain uses TRBV19 with TRBJ1-5; a weak D match, TRBD1 (6 bases). The sequenced sample was peripheral blood or thyroid tissue (not recorded which). The sequence derives from an adult woman with Graves' disease, either hyperthyroidism or ophthalmopathy (not recorded which). CDR3 residues: CASSPGRQGFHQPQHF. The CDR3 DNA sequence: TGTGCCAGTAGTCCCGGGAGGCAGGGGTTTCATCAGCCCCAGCATTTT.